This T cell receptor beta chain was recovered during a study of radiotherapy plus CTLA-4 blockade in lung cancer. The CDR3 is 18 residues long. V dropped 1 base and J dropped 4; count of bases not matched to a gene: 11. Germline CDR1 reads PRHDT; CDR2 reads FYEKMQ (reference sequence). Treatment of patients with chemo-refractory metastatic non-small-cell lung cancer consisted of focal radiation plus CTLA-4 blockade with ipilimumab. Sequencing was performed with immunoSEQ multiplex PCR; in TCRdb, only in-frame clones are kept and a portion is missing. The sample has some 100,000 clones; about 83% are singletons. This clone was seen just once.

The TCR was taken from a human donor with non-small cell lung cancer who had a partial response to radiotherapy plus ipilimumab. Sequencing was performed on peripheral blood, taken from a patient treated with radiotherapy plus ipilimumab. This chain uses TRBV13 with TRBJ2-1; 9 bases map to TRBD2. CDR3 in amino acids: CASSLEPKLAGAYNEQFF. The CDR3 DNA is TGTGCCAGCAGCTTAGAACCAAAATTAGCGGGAGCGTACAATGAGCAGTTCTTC.